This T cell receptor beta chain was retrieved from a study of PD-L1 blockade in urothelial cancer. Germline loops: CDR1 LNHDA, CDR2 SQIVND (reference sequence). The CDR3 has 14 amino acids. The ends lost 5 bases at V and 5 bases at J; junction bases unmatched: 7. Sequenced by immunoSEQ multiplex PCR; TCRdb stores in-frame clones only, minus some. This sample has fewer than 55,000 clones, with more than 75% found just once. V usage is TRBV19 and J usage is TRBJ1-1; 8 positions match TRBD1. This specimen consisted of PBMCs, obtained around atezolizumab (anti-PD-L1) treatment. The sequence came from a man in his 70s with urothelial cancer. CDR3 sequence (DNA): TGTGCCAGTAGTTCCGGACAGGGAAAGACTGAAGCTTTCTTT. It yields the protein CASSSGQGKTEAFF.